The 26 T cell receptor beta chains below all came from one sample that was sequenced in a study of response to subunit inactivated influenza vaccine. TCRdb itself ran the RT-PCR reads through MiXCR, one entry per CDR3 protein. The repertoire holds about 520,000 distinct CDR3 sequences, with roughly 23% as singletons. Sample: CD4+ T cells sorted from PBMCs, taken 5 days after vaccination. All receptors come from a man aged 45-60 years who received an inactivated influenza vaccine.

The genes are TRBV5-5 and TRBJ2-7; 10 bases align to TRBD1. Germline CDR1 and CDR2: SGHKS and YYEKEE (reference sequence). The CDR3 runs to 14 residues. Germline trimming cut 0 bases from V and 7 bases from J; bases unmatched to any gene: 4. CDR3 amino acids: CASSLVGQGKEQYF. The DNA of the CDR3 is TGTGCCAGCAGCTTGGTGGGACAGGGGAAGGAGCAGTACTTC.

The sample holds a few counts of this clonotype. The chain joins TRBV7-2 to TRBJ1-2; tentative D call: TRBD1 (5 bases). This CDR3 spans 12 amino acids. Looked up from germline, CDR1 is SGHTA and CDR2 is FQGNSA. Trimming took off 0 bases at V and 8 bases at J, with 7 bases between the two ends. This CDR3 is CASSLAGAGYTF. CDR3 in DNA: TGTGCCAGCAGCTTAGCAGGGGCCGGCTACACCTTC.

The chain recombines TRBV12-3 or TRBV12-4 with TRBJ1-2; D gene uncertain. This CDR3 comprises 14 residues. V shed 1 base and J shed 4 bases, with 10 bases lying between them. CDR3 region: CASSLDGRAYGYTF. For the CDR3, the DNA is TGTGCCAGCAGTTTAGATGGCAGAGCCTATGGCTACACCTTC.

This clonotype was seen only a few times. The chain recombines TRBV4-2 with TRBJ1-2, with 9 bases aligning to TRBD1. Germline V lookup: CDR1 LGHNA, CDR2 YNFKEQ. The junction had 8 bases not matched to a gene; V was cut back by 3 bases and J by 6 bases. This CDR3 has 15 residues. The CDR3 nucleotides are TGTGCCAGCAGCCACAGGGACAGGGATCGGAATGGCTACACCTTC. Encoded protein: CASSHRDRDRNGYTF.

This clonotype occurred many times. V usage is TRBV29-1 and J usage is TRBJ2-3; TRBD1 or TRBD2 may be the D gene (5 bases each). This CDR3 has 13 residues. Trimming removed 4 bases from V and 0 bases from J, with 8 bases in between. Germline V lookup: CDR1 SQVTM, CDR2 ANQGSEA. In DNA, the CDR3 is TGCAGCGTTGTCCGGGACAGCACAGATACGCAGTATTTT. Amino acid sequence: CSVVRDSTDTQYF.

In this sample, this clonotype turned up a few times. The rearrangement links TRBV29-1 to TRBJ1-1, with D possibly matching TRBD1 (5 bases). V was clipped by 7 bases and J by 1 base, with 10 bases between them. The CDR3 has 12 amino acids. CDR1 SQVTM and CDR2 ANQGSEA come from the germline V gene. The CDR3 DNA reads TGCAGCGGGACGAGGGGGAACACTGAAGCTTTCTTT. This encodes CSGTRGNTEAFF.

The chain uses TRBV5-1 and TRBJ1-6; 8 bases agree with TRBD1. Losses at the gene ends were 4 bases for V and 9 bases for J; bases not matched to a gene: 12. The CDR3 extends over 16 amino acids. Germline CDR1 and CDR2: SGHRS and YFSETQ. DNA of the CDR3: TGCGCCAGCAGCATTGACACCGGGACAGGTGGTTCACCCCTCCACTTT. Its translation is CASSIDTGTGGSPLHF.

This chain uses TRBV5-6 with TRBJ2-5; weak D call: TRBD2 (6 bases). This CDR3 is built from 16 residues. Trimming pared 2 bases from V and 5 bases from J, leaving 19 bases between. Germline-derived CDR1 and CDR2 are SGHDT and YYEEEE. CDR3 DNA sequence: TGTGCCAGCAGCTTTTTAGGAACGGGAGAGGGGGAGACCCAGTACTTC. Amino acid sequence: CASSFLGTGEGETQYF.

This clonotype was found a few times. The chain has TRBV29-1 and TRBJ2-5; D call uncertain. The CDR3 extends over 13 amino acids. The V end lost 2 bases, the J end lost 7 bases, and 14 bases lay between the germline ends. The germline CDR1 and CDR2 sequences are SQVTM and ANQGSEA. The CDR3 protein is CSVELRTSRTQYF. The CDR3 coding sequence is TGCAGCGTTGAATTGAGGACCTCGAGGACCCAGTACTTC.

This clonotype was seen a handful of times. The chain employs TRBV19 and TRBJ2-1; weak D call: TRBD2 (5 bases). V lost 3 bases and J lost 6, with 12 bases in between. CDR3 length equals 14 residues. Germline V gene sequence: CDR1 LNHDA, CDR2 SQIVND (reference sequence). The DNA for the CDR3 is TGTGCCAGTAGTATTTCAACGGGATTCAATGAGCAGTTCTTC. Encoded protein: CASSISTGFNEQFF.

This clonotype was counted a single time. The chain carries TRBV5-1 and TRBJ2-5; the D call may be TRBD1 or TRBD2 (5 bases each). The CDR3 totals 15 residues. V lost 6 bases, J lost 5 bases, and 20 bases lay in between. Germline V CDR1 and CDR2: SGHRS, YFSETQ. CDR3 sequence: CASTAMGQRGETQYF. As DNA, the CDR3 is TGCGCCAGCACTGCAATGGGGCAGCGAGGGGAGACCCAGTACTTC.

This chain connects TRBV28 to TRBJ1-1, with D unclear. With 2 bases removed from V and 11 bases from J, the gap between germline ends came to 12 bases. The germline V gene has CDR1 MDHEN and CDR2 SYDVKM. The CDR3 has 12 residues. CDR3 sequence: CASSLPTARAFF. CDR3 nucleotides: TGTGCCAGCAGTTTACCGACTGCACGGGCTTTCTTT. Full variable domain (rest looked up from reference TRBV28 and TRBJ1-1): DVKVTQSSRYLVKRTGEKVFLECVQDMDHENMFWYRQDPGLGLRLIYFSYDVKMKEKGDIPEGYSVSREKKERFSLILESASTNQTSMYLCASSLPTARAFFGQGTRLTVV.

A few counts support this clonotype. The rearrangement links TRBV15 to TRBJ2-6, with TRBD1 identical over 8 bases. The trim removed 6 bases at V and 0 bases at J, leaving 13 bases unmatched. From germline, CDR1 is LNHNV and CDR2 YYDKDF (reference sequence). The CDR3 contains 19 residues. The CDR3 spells CATSNTRGLLPSGANVLTF. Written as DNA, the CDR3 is TGTGCCACCAGTAACACCAGGGGGCTTTTACCCTCTGGGGCCAACGTCCTGACTTTC.

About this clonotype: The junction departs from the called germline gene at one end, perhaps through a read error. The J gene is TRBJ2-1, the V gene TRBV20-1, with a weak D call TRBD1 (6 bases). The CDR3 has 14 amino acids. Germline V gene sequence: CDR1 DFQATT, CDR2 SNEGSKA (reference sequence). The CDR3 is CSARDQGGLNVQFF. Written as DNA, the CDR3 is TGCAGTGCTAGAGATCAAGGGGGTCTTAATGTGCAGTTCTTC.

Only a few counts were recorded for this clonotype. This CDR3 is CASRIAGTSGRMGEQYF. The CDR3 region has the DNA TGTGCCAGCAGAATCGCCGGGACTAGCGGGAGGATGGGCGAGCAGTACTTC. The genes are TRBV12-3 or TRBV12-4 and TRBJ2-7, with TRBD2 matching 15 bases. The V gene end was trimmed by 6 bases and the J gene end by 6 bases; junction bases not matched to a gene: 12. This CDR3 has 17 residues.

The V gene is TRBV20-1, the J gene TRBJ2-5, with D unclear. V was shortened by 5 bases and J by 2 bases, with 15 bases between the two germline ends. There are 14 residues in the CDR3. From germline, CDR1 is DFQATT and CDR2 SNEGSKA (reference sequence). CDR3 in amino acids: CSAPYLHAQETQYF. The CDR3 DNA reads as TGCAGTGCTCCTTACCTACACGCGCAAGAGACCCAGTACTTC.

The CDR3 is CASSYSLGRWDYEQYF. The DNA for the CDR3 is TGTGCCAGCAGTTACTCTCTGGGGAGGTGGGACTACGAGCAGTACTTC. The gene calls are TRBV6-2 or TRBV6-3 and TRBJ2-7; tentative D call: TRBD2 (6 bases). Germline CDR1 reads MNHEY; CDR2 reads SVGEGT. CDR3 length equals 16 residues. Deletions cut 0 bases from V and 3 bases from J, with 15 bases between.

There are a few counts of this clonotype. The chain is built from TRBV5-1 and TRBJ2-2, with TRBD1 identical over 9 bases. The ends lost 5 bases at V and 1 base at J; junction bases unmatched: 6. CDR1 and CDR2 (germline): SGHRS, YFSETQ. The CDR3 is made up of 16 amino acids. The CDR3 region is CASSPPGQGNTGELFF. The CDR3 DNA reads TGCGCCAGCAGTCCGCCGGGACAGGGGAACACCGGGGAGCTGTTTTTT.

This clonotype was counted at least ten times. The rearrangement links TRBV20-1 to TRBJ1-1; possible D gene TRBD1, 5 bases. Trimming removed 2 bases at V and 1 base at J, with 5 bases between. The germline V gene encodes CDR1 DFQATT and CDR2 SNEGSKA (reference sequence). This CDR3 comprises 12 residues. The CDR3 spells CSARQGNTEAFF. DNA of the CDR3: TGCAGTGCTAGACAGGGGAACACTGAAGCTTTCTTT.

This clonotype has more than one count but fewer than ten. CDR3 in amino acids: CASSLGRSQETQYF. In nucleotides, the CDR3 is TGCGCCAGCAGCTTGGGACGTTCCCAAGAGACCCAGTACTTC. V gene TRBV5-1 combines with J gene TRBJ2-5; no definite D call. CDR3 length: 14 amino acids. CDR1 is SGHRS, CDR2 YFSETQ, per germline. Between the trimmed V and J ends, which lost 0 bases and 1 base, there was a span of 7 bases.

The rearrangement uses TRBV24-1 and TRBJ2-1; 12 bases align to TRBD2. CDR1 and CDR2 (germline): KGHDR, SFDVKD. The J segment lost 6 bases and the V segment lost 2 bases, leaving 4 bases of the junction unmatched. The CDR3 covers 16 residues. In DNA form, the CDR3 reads TGTGCCACCAGTGATTACGGACTAGCGGGACTCAATGAGCAGTTCTTC. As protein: CATSDYGLAGLNEQFF.

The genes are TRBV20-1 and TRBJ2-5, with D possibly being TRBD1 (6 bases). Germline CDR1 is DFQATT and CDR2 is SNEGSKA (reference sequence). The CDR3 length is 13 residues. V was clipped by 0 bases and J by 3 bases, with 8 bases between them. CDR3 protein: CSARDAGEETQYF. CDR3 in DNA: TGCAGTGCTAGAGATGCAGGGGAAGAGACCCAGTACTTC.

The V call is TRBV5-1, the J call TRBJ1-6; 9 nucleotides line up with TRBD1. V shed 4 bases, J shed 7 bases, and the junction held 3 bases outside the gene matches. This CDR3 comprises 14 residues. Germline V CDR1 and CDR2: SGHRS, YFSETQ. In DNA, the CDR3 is TGCGCCAGCAGCCACGGGACAGGGAATTCACCCCTCCACTTT. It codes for CASSHGTGNSPLHF. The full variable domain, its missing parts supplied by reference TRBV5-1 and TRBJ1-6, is KAGVTQTPRYLIKTRGQQVTLSCSPISGHRSVSWYQQTPGQGLQFLFEYFSETQRNKGNFPGRFSGRQFSNSRSEMNVSTLELGDSALYLCASSHGTGNSPLHFGNGTRLTVT.

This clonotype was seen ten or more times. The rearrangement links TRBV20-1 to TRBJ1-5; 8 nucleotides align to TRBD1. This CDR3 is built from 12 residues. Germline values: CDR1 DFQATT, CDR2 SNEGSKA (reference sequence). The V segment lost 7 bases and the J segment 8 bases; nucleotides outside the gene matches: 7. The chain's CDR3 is CSVGQALEPQHF. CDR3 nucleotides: TGCAGTGTGGGACAGGCCTTGGAGCCCCAGCATTTT.

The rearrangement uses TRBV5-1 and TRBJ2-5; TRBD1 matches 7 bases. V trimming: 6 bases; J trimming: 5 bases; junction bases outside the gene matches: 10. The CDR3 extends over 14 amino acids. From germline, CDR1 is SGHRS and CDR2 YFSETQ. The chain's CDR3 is CASTTTGTWETQYF. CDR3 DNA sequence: TGCGCCAGCACCACGACAGGGACGTGGGAGACCCAGTACTTC.

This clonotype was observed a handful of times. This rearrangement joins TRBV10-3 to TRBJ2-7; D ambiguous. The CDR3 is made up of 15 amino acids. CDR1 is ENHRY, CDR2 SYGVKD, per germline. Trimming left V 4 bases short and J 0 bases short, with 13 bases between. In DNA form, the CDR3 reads TGTGCCATCAGTGGGGAAGGGTGGAGCTCCTACGAGCAGTACTTC. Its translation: CAISGEGWSSYEQYF.